These 10 T cell receptor beta chains were sequenced from one sample in a study of blood T cell repertoires in COVID-19 (TCRdb year 2020). The library was made by the immunoSEQ multiplex PCR assay. The table was pulled from immuneACCESS by TCRdb, which kept in-frame rearrangements only. Such tables lose some clones; where checked, under half of the loss comes from unresolved V genes, and the rest has no known cause. The sample table contains more than 250,000 clones; only one count was recorded for roughly 84% of them. Of the sample, 1% is held by the ten largest clones. Material: peripheral blood. The receptors stem from a man aged 50-60 years with active or convalescent COVID-19.

This chain connects TRBV15 to TRBJ2-7; TRBD2 matches 8 bases. Losses at the gene ends were 0 bases for V and 2 bases for J; bases not matched to a gene: 9. Germline V gives CDR1 LNHNV, CDR2 YYDKDF (reference sequence). The CDR3 covers 17 residues. The CDR3 region has the DNA TGTGCCACCAGCAGAGATATCCCCCAGCGGGAGCCCTACGAGCAGTACTTC. Its translation: CATSRDIPQREPYEQYF. Variable domain in full (rest from reference TRBV15 and TRBJ2-7): DAMVIQNPRYQVTQFGKPVTLSCSQTLNHNVMYWYQQKSSQAPKLLFHYYDKDFNNEADTPDNFQSRRPNTSFCFLDIRSPGLGDTAMYLCATSRDIPQREPYEQYFGPGTRLTVT.

J is TRBJ2-3 and V is TRBV4-3; 7 positions agree with TRBD1. This CDR3 comprises 14 residues. CDR1 LGHNA and CDR2 YSLEER come from the germline V gene. The V segment lost 3 bases and the J segment 6 bases; nucleotides outside the gene matches: 6. The CDR3 DNA reads TGCGCCAGCAGCCATCGAACAGGGGACGATACGCAGTATTTT. It is translated as CASSHRTGDDTQYF.

This chain connects TRBV6-5 to TRBJ2-1, with 13 bases fitting TRBD2. The CDR3 length is 15 residues. With V trimmed by 6 bases and J by 8 bases, 7 bases remained unmatched. Germline CDR1 reads MNHEY; CDR2 reads SVGAGI. The CDR3 sequence is CASSRGLAGVYEQFF. CDR3 sequence (DNA): TGTGCCAGCAGCCGCGGACTAGCGGGAGTGTATGAGCAGTTCTTC.

J is TRBJ1-4 and V is TRBV28; D unresolved. Germline lookup yields CDR1 MDHEN and CDR2 SYDVKM. CDR3 length: 12 amino acids. V was clipped by 5 bases and J by 8 bases, with 9 bases between them. The CDR3 nucleotides read TGTGCCAGCAGTAGCTCATGGGAAAAACTGTTTTTT. Encoded protein: CASSSSWEKLFF.

This clone has a single count. This chain joins TRBV7-9 and TRBJ2-1; TRBD1 might be the D (6 bases). V lost 0 bases, J lost 3 bases, and 9 bases lay in between. This CDR3 spans 15 amino acids. CDR1 and CDR2 from the germline V gene are SEHNR and FQNEAQ (reference sequence). The CDR3 is CASSLAQGRYNEQFF. The DNA for the CDR3 is TGTGCCAGCAGCTTAGCACAGGGACGCTACAATGAGCAGTTCTTC.

The gene calls are TRBV5-6 and TRBJ2-2, with 7 bases aligning to TRBD1. Germline trimming cut 2 bases from V and 0 bases from J; bases unmatched to any gene: 4. The CDR3 runs to 16 residues. Looked up from germline, CDR1 is SGHDT and CDR2 is YYEEEE. The CDR3 protein is CASSLLRGTNTGELFF. CDR3 coding DNA: TGTGCCAGCAGCTTACTCAGGGGGACGAACACCGGGGAGCTGTTTTTT.

The CDR3 DNA is TGCGCCAGCAGCTTGGGGCGGGCCGCCGCTTTTATGAACACTGAAGCTTTCTTT. Protein product: CASSLGRAAAFMNTEAFF. The chain couples TRBV5-1 to TRBJ1-1; D call uncertain. The CDR3 covers 18 residues. From germline, CDR1 is SGHRS and CDR2 YFSETQ. V was pared by 0 bases and J by 0 bases, with 18 bases between.

The chain uses TRBV18 and TRBJ2-2; TRBD1 is a possible D gene (6 bases). V lost 3 bases, J lost 3 bases, and 11 bases lay in between. Germline V gene lookup returns CDR1 KGHSH and CDR2 LQKENI. The CDR3 length is 15 residues. The CDR3 bases are TGTGCCAGCTCACCGGGGGCCAGCCACACCGGGGAGCTGTTTTTT. Encoded protein: CASSPGASHTGELFF.

This clone appeared a single time. V and J are TRBV29-1 and TRBJ1-4, with TRBD1 identical over 11 bases. Per the germline V gene, CDR1 is SQVTM and CDR2 is ANQGSEA. V was clipped by 7 bases and J by 10 bases; unmatched bases: 8. This CDR3 comprises 13 residues. CDR3 DNA sequence: TGCAGCGCCCGAAGGGGGACAGGGGGAAAACTGTTTTTT. This translates into CSARRGTGGKLFF.

The chain links TRBV9 to TRBJ1-5, with D possibly being TRBD1 (5 bases). The V end was cut by 4 bases, the J end by 5 bases, with 10 bases between. The V gene's germline CDR1 is SGDLS and CDR2 YYNGEE. This CDR3 region has 13 residues. This CDR3 is CASSTQTDQPQHF. The CDR3 DNA is TGTGCCAGCAGCACCCAGACAGATCAGCCCCAGCATTTT.